The following is a T cell receptor (beta chain) sequence with its context. Sample time point: after neoadjuvant nivolumab, at surgical resection. Stage II-IVA oral cavity squamous cell carcinoma was new and untreated by systemic or radiation therapy. This sample was taken from a study of neoadjuvant anti-PD-1 for oral cavity cancer. Study details: Nivolumab at 3 mg/kg was mostly given biweekly, three to four doses, pre-surgery.

Sequenced by immunoSEQ multiplex PCR; TCRdb stores in-frame clones only, minus some. In the table there are 10,000 or so clones, around 68% of which are singletons. The clonotype was recovered from a person aged 35-79 years with oral cavity squamous cell carcinoma. The source material was PBMCs, sampled after nivolumab (anti-PD-1) treatment.

CDR3 residues: CASSFLEDNTEAFF. DNA for the CDR3: TGTGCCAGCAGTTTCTTGGAGGATAACACTGAAGCTTTCTTT. The rearrangement joins TRBV6-5 to TRBJ1-1, with D unclear. The CDR3 has 14 residues. The germline gives CDR1 MNHEY, CDR2 SVGAGI. With 4 bases removed from V and 2 bases from J, the gap between germline ends came to 11 bases.